One T cell receptor beta chain is described in this entry. Its antigen remains unidentified. These data come from a study of CD8 T cells in ankylosing spondylitis. Overall study results and limits: A TCR beta motif of eight highly homologous variants appeared characteristic of ankylosing spondylitis blood.

TCRdb called the 5' RACE reads again in MiXCR, with one record for every CDR3 protein. The profile shows around 130,000 distinct CDR3 sequences, approximately 9.9% of them singletons. This CDR3 spans 15 amino acids. The germline V gene has CDR1 DFQATT and CDR2 SNEGSKA (reference sequence). V lost 2 bases and J lost 0, with 10 bases in between. The sample taken for sequencing was blood, either unsorted or a sorted T cell fraction (not recorded which). The sequence was obtained from a male donor with ankylosing spondylitis or in good health (not recorded which). This chain joins TRBV20-1 and TRBJ2-2; D may match TRBD1 or TRBD2 (5 bases each). The CDR3 coding sequence is TGCAGTGCTAGATCCGGGGACGCGAACACCGGGGAGCTGTTTTTT. The encoded protein is CSARSGDANTGELFF.